This T cell receptor beta chain was sequenced in a study of regulatory T cells in long-lasting Graves disease. Study results and caveats: The analysis examined peripheral blood only and excluded thyroid tissue. Under persistent disease, TRBV28, TRBJ1-2 and TRBJ2-5 were used preferentially. Few sampled subjects may have lowered accuracy.

This clonotype was recorded many times. The antigen is unknown. Time point defined: persistent/refractory GD, antithyroid drugs over 5 years with positive TRAb. Preparation of the TCR library used RNA extracted from PBMCs. Criteria from the American Thyroid Association guidelines were applied to diagnose Graves' disease. Through Arm-PCR of CDR3 regions and iRepertoire HTBI primers, TCR beta libraries were built. TCRdb used MiXCR to reprocess the multiplex PCR reads, holding one entry per CDR3 protein. The data contain hundreds of thousands of distinct CDR3 sequences, roughly 20% of them singletons. This CDR3 contains 13 residues. CDR1 and CDR2 (germline): MNHNS, SASEGT. V shed 5 bases, J shed 3 bases, and the junction held 4 bases outside the gene matches.

The starting material was peripheral blood mononuclear cells (PBMCs), obtained when the disease was refractory, from a patient treated with antithyroid drugs. This clonotype originated in a female donor with Graves disease. The chain couples TRBV6-1 to TRBJ2-7; 7 nucleotides match TRBD2. CDR3 DNA: TGTGCCAGCAGTACCGGGACTAACTACGAGCAGTACTTC. Translating it yields CASSTGTNYEQYF.